The TCR beta chain under discussion was sequenced for a study of neurological immune-mediated disorders. This clonotype was detected many times. Its antigen is undetermined. The method for making cDNA was 5'RACE, and it used 10-nucleotide random UMIs. One entry per CDR3 protein, called by TCRdb with MiXCR from the 5' RACE reads. The table has about 35,000 distinct CDR3 sequences, 3.5% to 4% seen once. Regarding the study as a whole: TCR clonal expansion peaked in HTLV-1-associated myelopathy patients and was lowest in multiple sclerosis patients.

The V gene's germline CDR1 is WSHSY and CDR2 SAAADI. CDR3 length: 15 amino acids. The germline V and J ends were trimmed by 5 bases and 3 bases, with 14 bases remaining between them. The sequenced sample was PBMCs. This chain joins TRBV10-2 and TRBJ2-1, with D unresolved. This clonotype was obtained from a man in his thirties or forties with multiple sclerosis. CDR3 sequence: CASSSVGVDYNEQFF. CDR3 bases: TGCGCCAGCAGTTCGGTTGGGGTCGACTACAATGAGCAGTTCTTC.